This entry features one TCR beta chain sequence. Its antigen specificity is not known. There are no base qualities to consult, and no much larger clone falls within one base. Healthy HIV-negative adults with no recently reported acute infections or vaccinations were included as donors. Every donor was a Caucasian adult residing in Nashville, Tennessee, USA. CD4+ T cells were enriched by magnetic negative selection, after which naive cells were positively selected on CD45RA and the negative fraction was taken as the memory subset. After blood collection by leukapheresis, PBMCs were isolated using Ficoll-Histopaque density gradient centrifugation and then cryopreserved in the vapor phase of liquid nitrogen. Purity and quantity of every magnetically sorted T cell population were checked by analytical flow cytometry. Genomic DNA was isolated from every sorted fraction and measured by UV absorbance on a Nanodrop 2000c.

Using the deep immunoSEQ assay, TCR CDR3 regions were amplified from genomic DNA by multiplex PCR. Extracted genomic DNA from each cell subset was distributed evenly across all wells of several immunoSEQ 96-well plates, and each plate was treated as a replicate. For sorted subsets, each replicate PCR was loaded with around 220 ng genomic DNA, equivalent to 30,000 or so T cell genomes. Purified libraries were measured with a Qubit 3.0 fluorometer, size-checked on a Bioanalyzer 2100, and measured again with the KAPA Library Quantification kit. Every immunoSEQ 96-well plate was sequenced on a separate single-read 150-cycle Illumina NextSeq 550 flow cell. Regarding the original processing steps: Because the immunoSEQ output held only junctional sequences and lacked quality scores, the filtering could not match the filtering applied to full-length reads. To assign V/J genes and CDR3, sequences were annotated using PyIR, a Python wrapper for IgBLAST v1.9, with IMGT germline references. Reads with weak V/J assignments (E-value above 1e-6), missing CDR3, stop codons, out-of-frame junctions, or ambiguous translated residues were removed. V3J clonotypes were defined as sequences sharing the same inferred V gene, J gene, and CDR3 amino acid sequence. The percentage overlap between two repertoires was calculated by dividing the number of shared unique clonotypes by the size of the smaller repertoire. Richness of each repertoire was evaluated using RTK rarefaction, the Chao1 estimator, and Recon v2.1 estimates of unobserved clonotypes. Generation probabilities were computed with OLGA for all TCRbeta clonotypes obtained by the gDNA method from several donors. The source is immuneACCESS, and TCRdb retained only in-frame sequences with V and J called. Part of the clones is not carried over; for the studies checked, unresolved V genes explain less than half of this, and the remainder is unexplained. V and J calls and clone size are those listed in that table; D and trimming were worked out from the DNA. Recorded for this sample are around 1.4 million clones; about 98.5% of them occurred a single time. The top ten clonotypes cover 0.36% of the sample.

CDR1 and CDR2, per the germline V gene, are SQVTM and ANQGSEA. V is reduced by 4 bases and J by 8 bases, leaving a spacing of 11 bases between them. The CDR3 goes from the cysteine to the phenylalanine over 12 residues. Just the 36-base CDR3 DNA is kept, in frame starting at base 1. This sample is part of a study of shared clonotypes between healthy human individuals (dated by TCRdb to about 2020). At the level of the whole study: The cohort comprised a couple of women and a few men aged 18 to 49 years. Different laboratories and diverse techniques were used to prepare libraries and sequence TCR repertoires, to increase sequencing depth and limit assay-specific biases. To estimate repertoire size and how much clonotype sharing occurs between individuals, the study deeply sequenced the blood TCR repertoires of a handful of healthy adults. Per donor, three plates each were used for CD4 naive and CD4 memory, two for CD8 naive, and one for CD8 memory. Each donor's leukapheresis produced roughly between roughly 0.85 and 9.5 billion PBMCs. On the study overall, not on this receptor specifically: Compared with non-shared clonotypes, clonotypes shared by all four sorted-subset donors had higher generation probabilities. Sharing across several donors was observed for about 5% of naive CD4, around 3.5% of naive CD8, 2.3% of memory CD4, and about 0.4% of memory CD8 clonotypes. Because the study included only a small number of donors, the genetic and exposure-history diversity represented was limited. Incomplete sequencing was indicated by rarefaction of sorted-subset datasets, despite the large sequencing depth. Estimated clonotype richness was generally larger for naive than for memory subsets. Pairwise subsampling led to the expectation that sequencing depth would affect the degree of clonotype sharing among donors. Sampling was limited to blood, and TCR repertoires in tissue likely differ from TCR repertoires in blood.

The chain is assembled from TRBV29-1 and TRBJ1-4; TRBD1 is possibly the D segment (6 matching bases). Sequenced: naive CD4+ T cells sorted from blood. The intended sense of this specimen's cell subset or site label: CD45RA+ positively selected. The clonotype comes from a man aged 30-40 years in good health. This receptor has the CDR3 CSVGGGGEKLFF. The sequenced DNA: TGCAGCGTTGGAGGGGGAGGGGAAAAACTGTTTTTT.